This T cell receptor (beta chain) was captured by sequencing in a study of blood T cell repertoires in COVID-19. Study as a whole: Samples came from the United States, Italy and Spain, spanning acute and convalescent COVID-19. PBMCs, B-cell-depleted T cells, or T cells were the source of the cDNA or gDNA that made up the material.

V dropped 4 bases and J dropped 8; count of bases not matched to a gene: 11. This CDR3 region has 16 residues. Germline V lookup: CDR1 SGHAT, CDR2 FQNNGV. Under the authors' procedure: By means of reference gene primer amplification, nucleated cell counts were estimated. The method was immunoSEQ multiplex PCR; TCRdb's version includes in-frame clones alone and lacks a portion of them. That table supplies the V and J calls and clone size; D and trimming were determined from the DNA. This sample has about 73,000 clones, with more than 80% found just once. Sequences were obtained from peripheral blood. This TCR was recovered from a woman between 65 and 79 years old with acute or convalescent COVID-19. The rearrangement uses TRBV11-2 and TRBJ1-6; 7 bases align to TRBD1. CDR3 sequence: CASSSLLEQGDSPLHF. The DNA of the CDR3 is TGTGCCAGCAGCTCCCTCCTGGAGCAGGGGGATTCACCCCTCCACTTT. Full variable domain (missing parts from reference TRBV11-2 and TRBJ1-6): EAGVAQSPRYKIIEKRQSVAFWCNPISGHATLYWYQQILGQGPKLLIQFQNNGVVDDSQLPKDRFSAERLKGVDSTLKIQPAKLEDSAVYLCASSSLLEQGDSPLHFGNGTRLTVT.